This T cell receptor (beta chain) was sequenced for a study of T-cell reconstitution after alpha-beta-depleted transplantation in children. Study-wide points: It was surviving recipient T cells and thymic progenitors that gave some patients high TCRbeta diversity at day 60. T-cell numbers and diversity one year post-transplant derived largely from freshly generated T cells. The origin of alpha-beta T cells about two months after transplant was reportedly several hundred expanded graft clones.

CDR3 length equals 14 residues. Germline lookup yields CDR1 SEHNR and CDR2 FQNEAQ (reference sequence). V dropped 5 bases and J dropped 7; count of bases not matched to a gene: 8. This clonotype was found many times. Its antigen is as yet unknown. A TCRbeta library incorporating unique molecular identifiers was prepared. TCRdb reprocessed the PCR reads via MiXCR and lists one record per CDR3 protein. The sample lists 190,000 or so distinct CDR3 sequences, 6.3% occurring once. The chain employs TRBV7-9 and TRBJ1-1, with 9 bases that match TRBD1. The sample was PBMCs, taken before TCRalphabeta/CD19-depleted stem cell transplant. This clonotype was obtained from a girl under three years old with combined immunodeficiency, due to receive a stem cell transplant. The CDR3 sequence: CASSPRQGGIEAFF. The CDR3 DNA reads as TGTGCCAGCAGCCCCCGACAGGGGGGGATTGAAGCTTTCTTT.